This TCR beta chain was recovered during a study of cytomegalovirus exposure and HLA in healthy donors. Study-wide background: Within the Caucasian-associated ancestry cluster were 65% to 85% of the roughly 400 genotyped donors.

Findings and limits, study-wide: Under in vitro conditions, a few CMV-associated chains were confirmed as specific for CMV antigens. Immune exposure was documented only through CMV serostatus.

The CDR3 contains 13 residues. V lost 5 bases, J lost 2 bases, and 9 bases lay in between. Germline loops: CDR1 SGHDT, CDR2 YYEEEE. Points on this clone: Its antigen is currently unknown.

A multiplex PCR was run with 60 Vbeta primers and 13 Jbeta primers. In the original analysis: In a later analysis, some 80 million unique TCR beta chains included roughly 11 million shared by two or more donors. Using immunoSEQ multiplex PCR, the repertoire was profiled, and TCRdb retains in-frame clones only, with some absent. V and J calls and clone size come straight from that table; D and trimming were deduced from the DNA. The sample has around 130,000 clones; more than 60% are singletons. Material for sequencing was PBMCs. This receptor was identified in a woman aged 55-69 years in good health and CMV-seronegative. The chain combines TRBV5-6 with TRBJ2-3, with D possibly TRBD2 on 6 matching bases. The CDR3 protein is CASSRDFTDTQYF. CDR3 coding DNA: TGTGCCAGCAGTCGGGACTTCACAGATACGCAGTATTTT.